The clone carrying this TCR beta chain was seen a handful of times. What it binds is unknown. This sample is part of a study of T cell responses to AZD1222 COVID-19 vaccine. This CDR3 spans 12 amino acids. From germline, CDR1 is LNHDA and CDR2 SQIVND (reference sequence). Trimming removed 10 bases at V and 3 bases at J, with 12 bases between. Produced via immunoSEQ multiplex PCR; TCRdb's table is partial and in-frame only. The table records tens of thousands of clones, around 85% of them present only once. Study-wide points: Repertoire samples came only from after the peak T cell response. The study identified only a handful of AZD1222 recipients as seropositive at baseline. At 160-218 and 743-854, vaccine-associated CD4 TCRs were dominant, and they spanned spike.

This sequence joins TRBV19 and TRBJ1-1, with D uncertain. The receptor was derived from an adult who received the AZD1222 COVID-19 vaccine. Sequenced here: peripheral blood, sampled 28 days after the second AZD1222 dose. In DNA form, the CDR3 reads TGTGCCACTAGGAGAGGTGACACTGAAGCTTTCTTT. Amino acids: CATRRGDTEAFF.